The 26 T cell receptor beta chains presented below share a single source sample, sequenced in a study of cytomegalovirus exposure and HLA in healthy donors. PCR primers comprised 60 Vbeta and 13 Jbeta primers. The table came from immunoSEQ multiplex PCR; TCRdb's copy has only in-frame clones and leaves some out. In the table there are 85,000 to 120,000 clones, around four fifths of which are singletons. Source material: PBMCs. These receptors originate from a man aged 40-50 years in good health and CMV-seronegative.

This clone has only a few counts. The V gene is TRBV6-1, the J gene TRBJ2-2, with D uncertain. Germline V gene sequence: CDR1 MNHNS, CDR2 SASEGT. This CDR3 has 15 residues. The V end lost 4 bases, the J end lost 5 bases, and 14 bases lay between the germline ends. The CDR3 DNA reads TGTGCCAGCAGTGCCCCCCAGCGAAATACCGGGGAGCTGTTTTTT. It translates to CASSAPQRNTGELFF.

The V and J genes are TRBV4-3 and TRBJ1-1; 9 positions agree with TRBD1. CDR1 and CDR2 from the germline V gene are LGHNA and YSLEER. J lost 4 bases, V lost 3 bases, and 3 bases had no gene match. This CDR3 contains 14 residues. The CDR3: CASSQDRGSTEAFF. The DNA for the CDR3 is TGCGCCAGCAGCCAGGACAGGGGAAGCACTGAAGCTTTCTTT.

In its sample, this clone was seen once. The gene calls are TRBV5-5 and TRBJ2-7, with D hard to call. The ends were cut back, 1 base at V and 6 bases at J, with 20 bases in the middle. The CDR3 runs to 16 residues. Per germline, CDR1 SGHKS and CDR2 YYEKEE (reference sequence). The CDR3 DNA reads as TGTGCCAGCAGCTTGCTCCCCAGGAAGGTAAAGTGCGAGCAGTACTTC. It translates to CASSLLPRKVKCEQYF.

Details on this clone: A read error is likely, as this CDR3 ends without the conserved phenylalanine or tryptophan. The rearrangement links TRBV2 to TRBJ1-6; TRBD1 matches 8 bases. Trimming removed 3 bases from V and 5 bases from J; junction bases left unmatched: 6. The CDR3 extends over 16 amino acids. CDR1 SNHLY and CDR2 FYNNEI come from the germline V gene. CDR3: CASSDRRTGNNSPLHL. CDR3 in DNA: TGTGCCAGCAGTGATCGCAGGACAGGGAATAATTCACCCCTCCACCTT.

The J gene is TRBJ1-2, the V gene TRBV19; 8 bases map to TRBD1. The CDR3 loop spans 14 amino acids. Germline lookup yields CDR1 LNHDA and CDR2 SQIVND (reference sequence). V shed 0 bases and J 7 bases; nucleotides not matched to a gene: 4. The CDR3 sequence: CASSIDRGLGGYTF. In DNA form, the CDR3 reads TGTGCCAGTAGTATAGACAGGGGGCTGGGTGGCTACACCTTC.

On this clone: One end of the junction fails to match germline, which may point to a read error. CDR3 loop: CASSLGTTPYNEQFF. CDR3 DNA sequence: TGTGCTAGCAGCTTAGGGACTACTCCCTACAATGAGCAGTTCTTC. V gene TRBV7-7 combines with J gene TRBJ2-1; 7 bases agree with TRBD2. The CDR3 has 15 residues. Germline V lookup: CDR1 SSHAT, CDR2 FNYEAQ (reference sequence).

The CDR3 protein is CASSRLGDRSYEQYF. CDR3 DNA sequence: TGTGCCAGCAGCCGCCTTGGGGACAGGAGCTACGAGCAGTACTTC. This chain uses TRBV7-9 with TRBJ2-7; TRBD1 aligns across 8 bases. Germline loops: CDR1 SEHNR, CDR2 FQNEAQ (reference sequence). The CDR3 is 15 amino acids. The V segment lost 5 bases and the J segment 3 bases; nucleotides outside the gene matches: 9. Combining the CDR3 with reference TRBV7-9 and TRBJ2-7 gives the whole variable domain DTGVSQNPRHKITKRGQNVTFRCDPISEHNRLYWYRQTLGQGPEFLTYFQNEAQLEKSRLLSDRFSAERPKGSFSTLEIQRTEQGDSAMYLCASSRLGDRSYEQYFGPGTRLTVT.

The gene calls are TRBV7-6 and TRBJ1-1; 9 nucleotides align to TRBD1. Germline values: CDR1 SGHVS, CDR2 FNYEAQ. The CDR3 loop spans 15 amino acids. The junction had 6 bases not matched to a gene; V was cut back by 2 bases and J by 5 bases. CDR3 region: CASSLTGDRVTEAFF. The CDR3 DNA follows: TGTGCCAGCAGCTTAACCGGGGACAGGGTGACTGAAGCTTTCTTT.

The chain recombines TRBV5-6 with TRBJ2-5, with 9 bases fitting TRBD1. The DNA matches TRBJ2-7 better at its end, which makes the J call doubtful. The germline V gene encodes CDR1 SGHDT and CDR2 YYEEEE. The CDR3 runs to 19 residues. The CDR3 DNA is TGTGCCAGCAGCACCAATACCGGGACAGGGCCCTTAGAAACCTACGAGCAGTACTTC. Its translation is CASSTNTGTGPLETYEQYF.

The chain employs TRBV27 and TRBJ2-6, with 7 bases aligning to TRBD1. CDR3 length equals 20 residues. After removal of 1 base from V and 3 bases from J, the junction contained 15 bases not matched to a gene. From germline, CDR1 is MNHEY and CDR2 SMNVEV (reference sequence). The CDR3 DNA reads as TGTGCCAGCAGTTTATATAAGAGGAAAGGGGGCGCGTTTGGGGCCAACGTCCTGACTTTC. As protein: CASSLYKRKGGAFGANVLTF. Complete variable domain (other parts from reference TRBV27 and TRBJ2-6): EAQVTQNPRYLITVTGKKLTVTCSQNMNHEYMSWYRQDPGLGLRQIYYSMNVEVTDKGDVPEGYKVSRKEKRNFPLILESPSPNQTSLYFCASSLYKRKGGAFGANVLTFGAGSRLTVL.

The rearrangement links TRBV5-4 to TRBJ2-7, with a possible D match to TRBD1 (6 bases). Germline CDR1 is SGHNT and CDR2 is YYREEE (reference sequence). V lost 6 bases to trimming and J lost 1 base, with 17 bases between them. The CDR3 contains 15 residues. Here the CDR3 reads CASTRPGAESYEQYF. The CDR3 nucleotides read TGTGCCAGCACCCGACCAGGGGCTGAGTCCTACGAGCAGTACTTC.

This clone was recorded only once. The rearrangement links TRBV10-3 to TRBJ1-2, with D maybe TRBD1 (5 bases). This CDR3 has 14 amino acids. V was clipped by 7 bases and J by 2 bases, with 14 bases between them. The germline gives CDR1 ENHRY, CDR2 SYGVKD. The CDR3 coding sequence is TGTGCCATCACAGACGGGGGGATGAACTATGGCTACACCTTC. It is translated as CAITDGGMNYGYTF.

V and J are TRBV29-1 and TRBJ1-2, with 8 bases that match TRBD1. The CDR3 extends over 12 amino acids. V was clipped by 5 bases and J by 4 bases; unmatched bases: 3. Germline assignment: CDR1 SQVTM and CDR2 ANQGSEA. CDR3 nucleotides: TGCAGCGTTTTGACAGGGGCCTATGGCTACACCTTC. Its translation is CSVLTGAYGYTF.

V is TRBV7-8 and J is TRBJ2-7; 10 bases match TRBD2. This CDR3 is built from 16 residues. Germline V gene lookup returns CDR1 SGHVS and CDR2 FQNEAQ. Trimming cost V 5 bases and J 6 bases; bases outside gene matches: 13. Written as DNA, the CDR3 is TGTGCCAGCAGCCCGGACAGTACCGGGACTAGCGTCGAGCAGTACTTC. Amino acids: CASSPDSTGTSVEQYF.

The chain employs TRBV7-2 and TRBJ1-5; 9 bases are shared with TRBD1. The CDR3 is 15 residues long. The V gene's germline CDR1 is SGHTA and CDR2 FQGNSA. Trimming removed 3 bases from V and 2 bases from J; junction bases left unmatched: 2. The CDR3 bases are TGTGCCAGCAGCTTGACAGGGGGTGGCAATCAGCCCCAGCATTTT. Its translation: CASSLTGGGNQPQHF.

This clone showed up just once. The chain joins TRBV6-1 to TRBJ2-7, with D possibly TRBD1 on 5 matching bases. Trimming shortened V by 6 bases and J by 1 base, and 16 bases separated the two germline ends. CDR3 length: 15 amino acids. CDR1 and CDR2 from the germline V gene are MNHNS and SASEGT. For the CDR3, the DNA is TGTGCCAGCAGCCGCCTAGGGGCCCAATCCTACGAGCAGTACTTC. It specifies CASSRLGAQSYEQYF.

As for this clone: Additional DNA sequences in this sample encode the identical CDR3. The chain has TRBV15 and TRBJ1-2; no clear D gene. The CDR3 sequence is 19 residues long. V was pared by 0 bases and J by 1 base, with 21 bases between. CDR1 and CDR2 from the germline V gene are LNHNV and YYDKDF (reference sequence). For the CDR3, the DNA is TGTGCCACCAGCAGAGATCGGGTTCGGGTCTCGTTACTTAACTATGGCTACACCTTC. Protein sequence: CATSRDRVRVSLLNYGYTF.

A few counts support this clone. The chain employs TRBV4-3 and TRBJ2-3, with 9 nucleotides matching TRBD2. With 4 bases clipped from V and 6 bases from J, the junction kept 8 bases outside the gene matches. The germline V gene has CDR1 LGHNA and CDR2 YSLEER. This CDR3 is 15 amino acids long. Written as DNA, the CDR3 is TGCGCCAGCAGCCCGGAAGGACTAGCGTCGGATACGCAGTATTTT. This codes for CASSPEGLASDTQYF.

The rearrangement links TRBV19 to TRBJ2-4; weak D call: TRBD1 (5 bases). CDR1 and CDR2 from the germline V gene are LNHDA and SQIVND (reference sequence). The CDR3 totals 13 residues. V gave up 4 bases and J gave up 9 bases, with 13 bases separating them. CDR3 protein: CASSRTKQGIQYF. The CDR3 DNA is TGTGCCAGTAGTAGAACCAAGCAGGGCATTCAGTACTTC.

This sequence joins TRBV7-9 and TRBJ2-5, with D uncertain. This CDR3 spans 11 amino acids. Deletions cut 7 bases from V and 1 base from J, with 4 bases between. The germline V gene has CDR1 SEHNR and CDR2 FQNEAQ (reference sequence). The CDR3 DNA sequence: TGTGCCAGCACCATCCAAGAGACCCAGTACTTC. Residues: CASTIQETQYF.

This clone was observed once. V usage is TRBV6-5 and J usage is TRBJ1-6, with 10 nucleotides matching TRBD1. Germline CDR1 and CDR2: MNHEY and SVGAGI. Trimming took 2 bases from V and 6 from J; bases not matched to a gene: 1. The CDR3 sequence is 15 residues long. DNA of the CDR3: TGTGCCAGCAGTTACCGGGACAGGGGTAATTCACCCCTCCACTTT. Encoded protein: CASSYRDRGNSPLHF.

The chain uses TRBV20-1 and TRBJ2-3; 7 positions match TRBD2. The length of the CDR3 is 11 residues. V lost 6 bases and J lost 5; bases outside the gene matches: 2. The V gene's germline CDR1 is DFQATT and CDR2 SNEGSKA (reference sequence). The CDR3 region is CSAGGGDTQYF. CDR3 in DNA: TGCAGTGCCGGCGGGGGAGATACGCAGTATTTT.

This sequence joins TRBV19 and TRBJ1-6, with D possibly being TRBD1 (6 bases). Germline CDR1 reads LNHDA; CDR2 reads SQIVND (reference sequence). Trimming pared 5 bases from V and 9 bases from J, leaving 17 bases between. The CDR3 runs 15 residues. The CDR3 sequence: CASSLRTAGVSPLHF. CDR3 coding DNA: TGTGCCAGTAGTCTGCGGACAGCCGGCGTTTCACCCCTCCACTTT.

This clone turned up a few times. The chain has TRBV5-1 and TRBJ1-1; D might be TRBD1 (5 bases). V was shortened by 4 bases and J by 4 bases, with 14 bases between the two germline ends. Looked up from germline, CDR1 is SGHRS and CDR2 is YFSETQ. The CDR3 spans 14 residues. The DNA of the CDR3 is TGCGCCAGCAGCACGCAGGGAGGAGGCACTGAAGCTTTCTTT. Its translation is CASSTQGGGTEAFF.

This clone was observed a single time. This chain joins TRBV9 and TRBJ2-5; 9 bases line up with TRBD1. Germline V gene data show CDR1 as SGDLS and CDR2 as YYNGEE. Trimming at V came to 1 base and at J to 3 bases, leaving 7 bases not matched to a gene. The CDR3 extends over 16 amino acids. CDR3 in DNA: TGTGCCAGCAGCGTATCAGGACAGGGGAGAGAAGAGACCCAGTACTTC. Protein product: CASSVSGQGREETQYF.

The genes are TRBV2 and TRBJ1-2, with a possible D match to TRBD1 (5 bases). Germline-derived CDR1 and CDR2 are SNHLY and FYNNEI. Trimming removed 7 bases from V and 7 bases from J, with 16 bases in between. The CDR3 sequence is 13 residues long. The CDR3 reads CASTRIGQPGYTF. DNA of the CDR3: TGTGCCAGCACACGAATCGGACAACCTGGCTACACCTTC.